This TCR beta chain came from a study of shared clonotypes between healthy human individuals. Study-wide background: Per-donor plates numbered three CD4 naive, three CD4 memory, two CD8 naive and one CD8 memory.

This clone was detected once. Germline-derived CDR1 and CDR2 are SGHRS and YFSETQ. Trimming stripped 4 bases from V and 2 bases from J, with 13 bases between. The CDR3 is 14 amino acids. Original methodology: Filtering differed, since immunoSEQ gave only junction sequences and no quality scores. Sequencing was performed with immunoSEQ multiplex PCR; in TCRdb, only in-frame clones are kept and a portion is missing. D and trimming were read from the DNA, whereas the V and J calls and clone size are those reported in that table. This table has 850,000 to 1,200,000 clones, about 75% appearing once. This receptor was identified in a young man in good health. The rearrangement uses TRBV5-1 and TRBJ2-7; D possibly corresponds to TRBD1 (5 bases). The sequenced sample consisted of memory CD4+ T cells sorted from blood. This sample's subset: CD45RA-negative fraction. CDR3: CASSPTAGTYEQYF. CDR3 coding DNA: TGCGCCAGCAGCCCGACGGCAGGGACCTACGAGCAGTACTTC.